The clone carrying this T cell receptor beta chain showed up just once. PCR was performed using 60 Vbeta and 13 Jbeta primers. Sequencing was performed with immunoSEQ multiplex PCR; in TCRdb, only in-frame clones are kept and a portion is missing. In the table there are about 140,000 clones, approximately 82% of which are singletons. The sample originates from a study of cytomegalovirus exposure and HLA in healthy donors. Overall study context: In an earlier analysis, some 110 million unique TCR beta sequences were found from about 180 million T cells.

This CDR3 comprises 13 residues. Germline V CDR1 and CDR2: GTSNPN, SVGIG (reference sequence). V lost 1 base to trimming and J lost 4 bases, with 8 bases between them. V is TRBV30 and J is TRBJ1-5, with a weak D call TRBD1 (6 bases). This sequence originates from a man aged 25-40 years in good health and CMV-seropositive. Material: PBMCs. CDR3 residues: CAWSEGGNQPQHF. CDR3 bases: TGTGCCTGGAGTGAGGGGGGGAATCAGCCCCAGCATTTT.